The clone carrying this T cell receptor beta chain appeared a few times. Antigen unknown. The data derive from a study of T cells after yellow fever vaccination. Whole-study findings and limits: Primary-vaccination clones mostly resurfaced post-booster (less than 98% CD4, roughly 90% CD8).

The TCR cDNA carried a universal primer site and UMIs from 5'RACE template switching. Each CDR3 protein gets one entry after TCRdb re-called the 5' RACE reads with MiXCR. The data contain some 560,000 distinct CDR3 sequences, less than 20% of them singletons. After removal of 1 base from V and 9 bases from J, the junction contained 6 bases not matched to a gene. The CDR3 runs to 14 residues. Per germline, CDR1 SGHNT and CDR2 YENEEA. V gene TRBV11-3 combines with J gene TRBJ2-1; 7 bases map to TRBD2. The sequencing here drew on PBMCs, taken 5 to 6 days after the first yellow fever vaccination. The receptor's source is a man younger than 35 who received the YFV17D yellow fever vaccine. CDR3 DNA sequence: TGTGCCAGCAGCTTAGGACTGCCGGGAGGTGAGCAGTTCTTC. It codes for CASSLGLPGGEQFF.